The rows below give T cell receptor beta chains drawn from one sample of a study of cytomegalovirus exposure and HLA in healthy donors. Assay: immunoSEQ multiplex PCR; the TCRdb copy retains only in-frame clones and omits some. The profile shows hundreds of thousands of clones, 75% to 90% of them singletons. Input material: PBMCs. The receptor set was obtained from a boy younger than 10 in good health and CMV-seronegative. CDR3s include the opening cysteine and the closing phenylalanine or tryptophan. Each record gives: J gene, V gene, clone size, D gene, CDR3 protein, CDR3 DNA. The D gene is left open where the match is weak. Rows may omit the clone size; those that give it use once, few, many or a size class.

TRBJ1-2 TRBV6-1 NA NA CASSFTTGNYGYTF TGTGCCAGCAGTTTCACGACAGGAAACTATGGCTACACCTTC
TRBJ2-4 TRBV5-5 NA NA CASSAGQLAKNIQYF TGTGCCAGCAGCGCAGGACAGTTGGCCAAAAACATTCAGTACTTC
TRBJ2-1 TRBV2 NA NA CASREALPEYNEQFF TGTGCCAGCAGGGAGGCCCTTCCCGAGTACAATGAGCAGTTCTTC
TRBJ1-3 TRBV7-9 NA NA CASSLTGVNLNSGNTIYF TGTGCCAGCAGCTTAACAGGTGTCAACCTCAACTCTGGAAACACCATATATTTT
TRBJ2-5 TRBV5-4 NA TRBD2 CASSPRLAGGPETQYF TGTGCCAGCAGCCCGAGACTAGCGGGGGGGCCGGAGACCCAGTACTTC
TRBJ1-1 TRBV11-1 NA TRBD1 CANSQTGTANTEAFF TGTGCCAACAGTCAAACCGGGACAGCAAACACTGAAGCTTTCTTT
TRBJ2-1 TRBV30 NA TRBD2 CAWSSAGVGYNEQFF TGTGCCTGGAGCTCAGCGGGAGTCGGCTACAATGAGCAGTTCTTC
TRBJ2-7 TRBV6-1 NA NA CASSESNAAYEQYF TGTGCCAGCAGTGAAAGTAACGCGGCCTACGAGCAGTACTTC
TRBJ2-1 TRBV19 NA TRBD2 CASSNGLAGSYNEQFF TGTGCCAGTAGTAACGGACTAGCGGGGTCCTACAATGAGCAGTTCTTC
TRBJ1-4 TRBV5-1 few TRBD1 CASSSGQGLNEKLFF TGCGCCAGCAGCTCAGGACAGGGGCTTAATGAAAAACTGTTTTTT
TRBJ1-3 TRBV5-1 NA NA CASSHPGSGGNTIYF TGCGCCAGCAGCCACCCTGGGAGCGGTGGAAACACCATATATTTT
TRBJ2-5 TRBV11-2 NA TRBD2 CASSLAGGPVETQYF TGTGCCAGCAGCCTAGCGGGGGGGCCGGTGGAGACCCAGTACTTC
TRBJ1-2 TRBV6-5 NA NA CASRVDTGAPGYTF TGTGCCAGCAGGGTTGACACCGGTGCTCCTGGCTACACCTTC
TRBJ1-2 TRBV7-6 NA NA CASSLLSGRINYGYTF TGTGCCAGCAGCTTACTGTCAGGGCGAATAAACTATGGCTACACCTTC
TRBJ1-2 TRBV2 NA TRBD1 CASRGDRRGYTF TGTGCCAGCAGGGGGGACAGGAGAGGCTACACCTTC
TRBJ1-1 TRBV6-1 NA NA CASSESGAEAFF TGTGCCAGCAGTGAGTCAGGGGCTGAAGCTTTCTTT
TRBJ2-1 TRBV27 NA NA CASSLVSRDNEQFF TGTGCCAGCAGCTTGGTTAGCCGGGACAATGAGCAGTTCTTC
TRBJ2-7 TRBV5-1 NA TRBD1 CASSFGSLRGLGVQYF TGCGCCAGCAGCTTTGGGAGCCTCAGGGGGCTAGGCGTGCAGTACTTC
TRBJ2-1 TRBV7-2 once NA CASSYYRVESYNEQFF TGTGCCAGCAGCTACTACAGGGTAGAGTCCTACAATGAGCAGTTCTTC
TRBJ1-2 TRBV7-3 NA TRBD1 CASSLLGTGFGYTF TGTGCCAGCAGCTTACTCGGGACAGGGTTTGGCTACACCTTC
TRBJ2-7 TRBV9 few TRBD2 CASSVGTSGGAGQYF TGTGCCAGCAGCGTAGGGACTAGCGGGGGGGCTGGGCAGTACTTC
TRBJ1-1 TRBV16 once NA CASSQFNSKNTEAFF TGTGCCAGCAGCCAATTTAACAGTAAGAACACTGAAGCTTTCTTT
TRBJ2-5 TRBV11-1 NA NA CASTPTRAGETQYF TGTGCCAGCACCCCCACCCGGGCGGGAGAGACCCAGTACTTC
TRBJ2-7 TRBV27 NA TRBD1 CASRDRGSYEQYF TGTGCCAGCAGGGACAGGGGTAGCTACGAGCAGTACTTC
TRBJ1-1 TRBV6-1 few NA CASSLQGQANTEAFF TGTGCCAGTTCTCTTCAGGGGCAGGCGAACACTGAAGCTTTCTTT
TRBJ2-7 TRBV6-1 NA TRBD1 CASRSGQGLYEQYF TGTGCCAGCAGATCGGGACAGGGCCTCTACGAGCAGTACTTC
TRBJ2-1 TRBV2 NA TRBD2 CASKTSGSSNEQFF TGTGCCAGCAAAACTAGCGGGAGTTCCAATGAGCAGTTCTTC
TRBJ2-3 TRBV6-6 NA TRBD1 CASSLTGDSTDTQYF TGTGCCAGCAGCCTGACAGGGGATAGCACAGATACGCAGTATTTT
TRBJ2-2 TRBV4-1 NA NA CASRGGDLNTGELFF TGCGCCAGCAGAGGTGGGGACTTAAACACCGGGGAGCTGTTTTTT
TRBJ1-4 TRBV12-5 once TRBD1 CASGLVTAGTAPEKLFF TGTGCTAGTGGTTTGGTAACTGCCGGGACAGCCCCTGAAAAACTGTTTTTT
TRBJ2-7 TRBV10-3 NA NA CAISELVYEQYF TGTGCCATCAGTGAGCTAGTCTACGAGCAGTACTTC
TRBJ2-3 TRBV7-2 NA NA CASSSYTDTQYF TGTGCCAGCAGCTCCTACACAGATACGCAGTATTTT
TRBJ2-5 TRBV4-2 NA NA CASSPNSYF TGTGCCAGCAGCCCAAATTCGTACTTC
TRBJ2-1 TRBV10-1 once NA CASSEVGYNEQFF TGCGCCAGCAGTGAGGTCGGTTACAATGAGCAGTTCTTC
TRBJ2-3 TRBV5-1 NA TRBD2 CASRTSGHTDTQYF TGCGCCAGCAGGACTAGCGGGCACACAGATACGCAGTATTTT
TRBJ1-2 TRBV18 once NA CASSVGRQANYGYTF TGTGCCAGCTCAGTAGGTAGACAGGCGAACTATGGCTACACCTTC
TRBJ1-1 TRBV5-1 few NA CASSLGTRMNTEAFF TGCGCCAGCAGCTTGGGTACGAGGATGAACACTGAAGCTTTCTTT
TRBJ2-7 TRBV14 NA NA CASSRLASYEQYF TGTGCCAGCAGCCGCCTGGCATCCTACGAGCAGTACTTC
TRBJ1-1 TRBV10-3 few NA CAISSLGQGGEAFF TGTGCCATCAGCTCACTGGGCCAGGGTGGTGAAGCTTTCTTT
TRBJ1-1 TRBV27 NA NA CASSLSQGNTEAFF TGTGCCAGCAGTTTATCACAGGGGAACACTGAAGCTTTCTTT
TRBJ2-5 TRBV5-4 NA TRBD2 CASSLTSGGEETQYF TGTGCCAGCAGCTTGACTAGCGGGGGGGAAGAGACCCAGTACTTC
TRBJ2-5 TRBV7-9 NA NA CASSLRDTQETQYF TGTGCCAGCAGCCTCCGGGACACCCAAGAGACCCAGTACTTC
TRBJ1-5 TRBV19 NA TRBD1 CASSVIPGQLNQPQHF TGTGCCAGTAGTGTCATTCCGGGACAGCTAAACCAGCCCCAGCATTTT
TRBJ2-7 TRBV7-9 NA TRBD2 CSSSLGSLSGRLSYEQYF TGTTCCAGCAGCTTAGGATCCCTTAGCGGGAGATTATCCTACGAGCAGTACTTC
TRBJ2-5 TRBV6-1 NA TRBD2 CATQILGLEETQYF TGTGCCACCCAGATCCTCGGACTAGAAGAGACCCAGTACTTC
TRBJ2-5 TRBV6-6 NA NA CASSPSGEKTQYF TGTGCCAGCAGTCCCTCAGGGGAAAAGACCCAGTACTTC